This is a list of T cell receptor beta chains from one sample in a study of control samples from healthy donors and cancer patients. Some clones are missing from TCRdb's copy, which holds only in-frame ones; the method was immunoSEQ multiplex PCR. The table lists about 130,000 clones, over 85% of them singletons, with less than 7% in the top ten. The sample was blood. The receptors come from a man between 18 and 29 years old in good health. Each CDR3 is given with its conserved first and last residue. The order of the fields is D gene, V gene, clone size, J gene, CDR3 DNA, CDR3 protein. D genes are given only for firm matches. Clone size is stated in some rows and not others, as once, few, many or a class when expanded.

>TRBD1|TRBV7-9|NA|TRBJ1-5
TGTGCCAGCAGCACCGACAGGGGGCAACATAGCAATCAGCCCCAGCATTTT
CASSTDRGQHSNQPQHF
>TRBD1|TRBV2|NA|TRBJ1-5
TGTGCCAGCAGCCATACCGGGACAGGGGGCAATCAGCCCCAGCATTTT
CASSHTGTGGNQPQHF
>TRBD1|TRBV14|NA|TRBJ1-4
TGTGCCAGCAGCCATGGAGTACAGACAGGGAGTGAAAAACTGTTTTTT
CASSHGVQTGSEKLFF
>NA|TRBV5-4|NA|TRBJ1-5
TGTGCCAGCAGCTTAGGTCAGTCACGGAGGCAGCCCCAGCATTTT
CASSLGQSRRQPQHF
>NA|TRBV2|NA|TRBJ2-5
TGTGCCAGCAGTGAAAACAACCAAGAGACCCAGTACTTC
CASSENNQETQYF
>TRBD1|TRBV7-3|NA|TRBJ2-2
TGTGCCAGCAGCGGACAGGGGGCGCGGAACACCGGGGAGCTGTTTTTT
CASSGQGARNTGELFF
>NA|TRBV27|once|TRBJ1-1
TGTGCCAGCAGTTTATTTGGGGCGAACACTGAAGCTTTCTTT
CASSLFGANTEAFF
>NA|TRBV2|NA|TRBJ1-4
TGTGCCAGCAGTGAATCGGGACAACTGCTAGGAAAACTGTTTTTT
CASSESGQLLGKLFF
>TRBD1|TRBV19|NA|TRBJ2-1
TGTGCCAGTAGTATAGAGGGGACAGGGTACAATGAGCAGTTCTTC
CASSIEGTGYNEQFF
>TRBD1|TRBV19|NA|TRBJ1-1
TGTGCCAGTAGCCCCGGGACAGGGGGTTCGAACACTGAAGCTTTCTTT
CASSPGTGGSNTEAFF
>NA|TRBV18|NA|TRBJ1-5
TGTGCCAGCTCACCAGGTGGGGATCAGCCCCAGCATTTT
CASSPGGDQPQHF
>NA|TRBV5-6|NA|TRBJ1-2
TGTGCCAGCAGCTTACGGGACTTATATAACTATGGCTACACCTTC
CASSLRDLYNYGYTF
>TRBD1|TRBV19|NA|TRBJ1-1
TGTGCCAGTAGTCGCGGGTGGACAGGGGACATGAACACTGAAGCTTTCTTT
CASSRGWTGDMNTEAFF
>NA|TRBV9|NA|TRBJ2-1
TGTGCCAGCAGCGTAGAGGCGGGGCGATCTGAGCAGTTCTTC
CASSVEAGRSEQFF
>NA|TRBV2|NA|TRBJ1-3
TGTGCCAGCAGTGAAGATGGCGGACTCAGCTCTGGAAACACCATATATTTT
CASSEDGGLSSGNTIYF
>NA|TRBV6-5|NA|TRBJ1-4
TGTGCCAGCAGCTCCCGAACCGGAGGAAATGAAAAACTGTTTTTT
CASSSRTGGNEKLFF
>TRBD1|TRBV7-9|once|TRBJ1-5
TGTGCCAGCAGCTTAGGACCCGGGACAGGCAATCAGCCCCAGCATTTT
CASSLGPGTGNQPQHF
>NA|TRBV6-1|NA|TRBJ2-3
TGTGCCAGCAGTGAATTTCAGACCGGGGGCCCGGATACGCAGTATTTT
CASSEFQTGGPDTQYF
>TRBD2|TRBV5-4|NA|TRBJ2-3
TGTGCCAGCAGCTTACCCGGACTAGCGGGGCAGTATTTT
CASSLPGLAGQYF
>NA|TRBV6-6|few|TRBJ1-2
TGTGCCAGCAGTTACACAGGGAACTATGGCTACACCTTC
CASSYTGNYGYTF
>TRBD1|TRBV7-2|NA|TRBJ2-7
TGTGCCAGCAGCTTATACAAGGGACAGGGCTACGAGCAGTACTTC
CASSLYKGQGYEQYF
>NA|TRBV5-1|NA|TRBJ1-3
TGCGCCAGCAGCTCAACAGTCTCTGGAAACACCATATATTTT
CASSSTVSGNTIYF
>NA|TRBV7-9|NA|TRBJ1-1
TGTGCCAGCAGCTTTGAATCCGGCCGGGCTTTCTTT
CASSFESGRAFF
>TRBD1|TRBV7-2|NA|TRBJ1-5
TGTGCCAGCAGCCCACGGACAGGGCGCAATCAGCCCCAGCATTTT
CASSPRTGRNQPQHF
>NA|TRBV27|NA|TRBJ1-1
TGTGCCAGCAGCCCTGGAGGGGGTAACACTGAAGCTTTCTTT
CASSPGGGNTEAFF
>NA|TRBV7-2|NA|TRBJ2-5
TGTGCCAGCAGCTTAGAGGGAGGAAAGACCCAGTACTTC
CASSLEGGKTQYF
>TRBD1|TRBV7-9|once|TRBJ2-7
TGTGCCAGCAGCTCGACAGGGGGCGACGAGCAGTACTTC
CASSSTGGDEQYF
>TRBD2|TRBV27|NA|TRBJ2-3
TGTGCCAGCAGTTTTACCCCACAGCGGGGGCTCACAGATACGCAGTATTTT
CASSFTPQRGLTDTQYF